This TCR beta chain was sequenced in a study of blood T cell repertoires in COVID-19. This CDR3 has 13 amino acids. Trimming left V 5 bases short and J 1 base short, with 8 bases between. Per germline, CDR1 LNHDA and CDR2 SQIVND (reference sequence). Libraries were prepared by immunoSEQ multiplex PCR; TCRdb keeps only in-frame clonotypes and omits some of them. This table holds some 430,000 clones, around 90% found once. Recovered Cohort 3 donors showed two negative PCRs, clearance, or symptom resolution. Note on this clone: Other DNA sequences in this sample translate to the same CDR3.

The chain combines TRBV19 with TRBJ1-1; D perhaps matches TRBD1 (5 bases). The sequence was collected from a man between 18 and 35 years old who had recovered from COVID-19. The sample consisted of PBMCs or T cells enriched from blood (not recorded which). CDR3 region: CASSLTGNTEAFF. In nucleotides, the CDR3 is TGTGCCAGTAGTCTTACAGGGAACACTGAAGCTTTCTTT.